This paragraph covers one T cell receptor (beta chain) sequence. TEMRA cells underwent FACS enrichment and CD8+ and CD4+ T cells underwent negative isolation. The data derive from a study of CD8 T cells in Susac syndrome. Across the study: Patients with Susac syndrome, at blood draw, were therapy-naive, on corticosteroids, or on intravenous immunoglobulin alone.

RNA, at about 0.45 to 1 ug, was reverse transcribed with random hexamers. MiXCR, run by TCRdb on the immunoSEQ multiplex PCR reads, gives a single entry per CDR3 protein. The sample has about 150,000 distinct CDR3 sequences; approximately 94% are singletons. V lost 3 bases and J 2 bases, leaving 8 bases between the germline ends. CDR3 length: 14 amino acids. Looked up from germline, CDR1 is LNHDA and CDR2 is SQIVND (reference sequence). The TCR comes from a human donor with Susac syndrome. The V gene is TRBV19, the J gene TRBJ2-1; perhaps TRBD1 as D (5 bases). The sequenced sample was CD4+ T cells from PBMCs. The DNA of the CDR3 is TGTGCCAGTAGTATGCTACAGGCCTACAATGAGCAGTTCTTC. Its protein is CASSMLQAYNEQFF.